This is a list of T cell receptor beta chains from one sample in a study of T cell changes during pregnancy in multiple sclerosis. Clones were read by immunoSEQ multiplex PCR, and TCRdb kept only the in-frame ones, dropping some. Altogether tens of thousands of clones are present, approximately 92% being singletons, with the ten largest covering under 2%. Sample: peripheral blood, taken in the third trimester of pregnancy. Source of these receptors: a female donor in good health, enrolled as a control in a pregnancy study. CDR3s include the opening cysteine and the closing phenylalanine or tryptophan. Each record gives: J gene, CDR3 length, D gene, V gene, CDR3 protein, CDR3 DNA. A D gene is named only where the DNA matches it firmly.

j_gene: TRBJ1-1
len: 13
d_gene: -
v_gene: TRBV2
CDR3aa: CASSAGSEPEAFF
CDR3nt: TGTGCCAGCAGTGCAGGCAGTGAGCCTGAAGCTTTCTTT

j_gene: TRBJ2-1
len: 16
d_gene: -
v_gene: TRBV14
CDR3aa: CASSQELSGSYNEQFF
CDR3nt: TGTGCCAGCAGCCAAGAATTAAGCGGAAGTTACAATGAGCAGTTCTTC

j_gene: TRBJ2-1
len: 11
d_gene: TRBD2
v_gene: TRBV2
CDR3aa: CATSLANEQFF
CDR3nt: TGTGCCACCTCACTAGCGAATGAGCAGTTCTTC

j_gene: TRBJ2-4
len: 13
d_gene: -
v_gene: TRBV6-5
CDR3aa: CASRGLGRNIQYF
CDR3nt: TGTGCCAGCAGAGGACTGGGAAGAAACATTCAGTACTTC

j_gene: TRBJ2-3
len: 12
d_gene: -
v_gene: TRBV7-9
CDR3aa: CASSLPQGTQYF
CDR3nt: TGTGCCAGCAGCCTACCCCAGGGTACGCAGTATTTT

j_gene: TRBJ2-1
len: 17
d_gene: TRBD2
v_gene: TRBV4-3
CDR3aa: CASSQGRLAGGGDEQFF
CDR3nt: TGCGCCAGCAGCCAAGGGCGACTAGCGGGAGGCGGCGATGAGCAGTTCTTC

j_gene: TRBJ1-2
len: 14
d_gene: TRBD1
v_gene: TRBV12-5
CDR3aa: CASGFGTGPNGYTF
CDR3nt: TGTGCTAGTGGTTTTGGGACAGGGCCTAATGGCTACACCTTC

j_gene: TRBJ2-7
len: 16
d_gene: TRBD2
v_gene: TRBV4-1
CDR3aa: CASSWTSGASSYEQYF
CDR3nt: TGCGCCAGCAGCTGGACTAGCGGGGCCAGCTCCTACGAGCAGTACTTC

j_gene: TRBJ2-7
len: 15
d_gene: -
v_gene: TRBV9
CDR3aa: CASSPTGGYSYEQYF
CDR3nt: TGTGCCAGCAGCCCGACCGGCGGGTACTCCTACGAGCAGTACTTC

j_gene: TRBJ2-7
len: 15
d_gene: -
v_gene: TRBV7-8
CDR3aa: CASSSMGLGAGEQYF
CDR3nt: TGTGCCAGCAGCAGCATGGGACTCGGCGCGGGGGAGCAGTACTTC

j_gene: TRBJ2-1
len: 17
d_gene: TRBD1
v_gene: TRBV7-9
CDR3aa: CASSRRGQLKSYNEQFF
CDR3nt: TGTGCCAGCAGCCGACGGGGACAGCTGAAATCCTACAATGAGCAGTTCTTC

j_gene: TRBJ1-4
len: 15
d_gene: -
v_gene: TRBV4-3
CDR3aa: CASSQDPQVNEKLFF
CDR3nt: TGCGCCAGCAGCCAAGATCCACAGGTTAATGAAAAACTGTTTTTT

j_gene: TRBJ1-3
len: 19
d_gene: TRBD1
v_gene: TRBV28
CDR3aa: CASSFVGTGYPRKRNTIYF
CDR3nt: TGTGCCAGCAGCTTTGTGGGGACAGGGTACCCTCGAAAAAGAAACACCATATATTTT